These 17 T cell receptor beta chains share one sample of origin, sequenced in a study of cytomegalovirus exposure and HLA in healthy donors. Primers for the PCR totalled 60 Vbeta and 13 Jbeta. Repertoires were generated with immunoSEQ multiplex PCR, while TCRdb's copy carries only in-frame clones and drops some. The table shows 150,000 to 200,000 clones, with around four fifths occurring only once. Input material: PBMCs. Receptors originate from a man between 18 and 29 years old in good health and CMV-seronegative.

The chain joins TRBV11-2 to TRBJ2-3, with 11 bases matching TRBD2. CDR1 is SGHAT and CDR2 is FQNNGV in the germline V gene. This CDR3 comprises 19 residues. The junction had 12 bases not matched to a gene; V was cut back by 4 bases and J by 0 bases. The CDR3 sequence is CASSSTGASGGSSTDTQYF. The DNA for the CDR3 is TGTGCCAGCAGCTCAACAGGGGCTAGCGGGGGGTCTAGCACAGATACGCAGTATTTT. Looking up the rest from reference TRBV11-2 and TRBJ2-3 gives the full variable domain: EAGVAQSPRYKIIEKRQSVAFWCNPISGHATLYWYQQILGQGPKLLIQFQNNGVVDDSQLPKDRFSAERLKGVDSTLKIQPAKLEDSAVYLCASSSTGASGGSSTDTQYFGPGTRLTVL.

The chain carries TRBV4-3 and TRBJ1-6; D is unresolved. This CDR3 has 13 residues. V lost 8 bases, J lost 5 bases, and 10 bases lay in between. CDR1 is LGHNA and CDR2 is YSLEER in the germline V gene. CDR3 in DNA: TGCGCCAGCTCCCGGGGTCATAATTCACCCCTCCACTTT. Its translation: CASSRGHNSPLHF.

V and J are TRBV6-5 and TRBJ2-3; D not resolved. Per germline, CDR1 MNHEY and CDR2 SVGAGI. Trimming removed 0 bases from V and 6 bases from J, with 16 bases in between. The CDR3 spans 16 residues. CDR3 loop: CASSYSGTASWDTQYF. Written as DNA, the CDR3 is TGTGCCAGCAGTTACTCTGGCACAGCAAGCTGGGATACGCAGTATTTT.

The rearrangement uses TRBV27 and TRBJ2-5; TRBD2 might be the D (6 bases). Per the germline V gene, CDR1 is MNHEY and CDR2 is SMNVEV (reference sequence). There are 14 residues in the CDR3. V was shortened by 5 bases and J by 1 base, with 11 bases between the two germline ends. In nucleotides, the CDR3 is TGTGCCAGCAGTCCCCGGGACTTCCAAGAGACCCAGTACTTC. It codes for CASSPRDFQETQYF.

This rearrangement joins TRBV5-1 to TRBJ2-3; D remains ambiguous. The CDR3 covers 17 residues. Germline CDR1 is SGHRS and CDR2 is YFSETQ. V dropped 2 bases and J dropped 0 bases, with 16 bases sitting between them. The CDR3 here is CASSFVVSDSSTDTQYF. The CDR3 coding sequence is TGCGCCAGCAGCTTTGTGGTTTCCGACTCTAGCACAGATACGCAGTATTTT.

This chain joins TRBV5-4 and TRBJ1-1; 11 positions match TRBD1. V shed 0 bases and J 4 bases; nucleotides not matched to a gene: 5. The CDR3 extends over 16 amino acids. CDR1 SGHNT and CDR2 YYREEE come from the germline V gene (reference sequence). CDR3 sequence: CASSLAGTGGTTEAFF. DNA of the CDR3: TGTGCCAGCAGCTTGGCCGGGACAGGGGGGACCACTGAAGCTTTCTTT.

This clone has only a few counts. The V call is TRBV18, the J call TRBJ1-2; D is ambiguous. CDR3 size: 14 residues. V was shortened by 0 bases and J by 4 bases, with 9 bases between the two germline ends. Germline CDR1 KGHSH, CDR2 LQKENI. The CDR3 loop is CASSPPEGSYGYTF. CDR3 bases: TGTGCCAGCTCACCACCGGAGGGAAGCTATGGCTACACCTTC.

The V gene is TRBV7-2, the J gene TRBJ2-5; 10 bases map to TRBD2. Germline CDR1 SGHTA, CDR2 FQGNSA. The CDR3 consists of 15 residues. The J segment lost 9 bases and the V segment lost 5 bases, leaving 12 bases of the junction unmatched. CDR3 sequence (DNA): TGTGCCAGCAGCCCCGGGACTAGCGCCTCCGGGGCCCAGTACTTC. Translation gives CASSPGTSASGAQYF.

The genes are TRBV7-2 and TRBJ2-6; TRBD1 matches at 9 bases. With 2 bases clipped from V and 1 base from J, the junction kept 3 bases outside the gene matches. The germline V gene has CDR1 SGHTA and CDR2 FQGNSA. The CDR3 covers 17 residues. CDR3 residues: CASSLRTGASGANVLTF. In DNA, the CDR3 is TGTGCCAGCAGCTTAAGGACAGGGGCTTCTGGGGCCAACGTCCTGACTTTC.

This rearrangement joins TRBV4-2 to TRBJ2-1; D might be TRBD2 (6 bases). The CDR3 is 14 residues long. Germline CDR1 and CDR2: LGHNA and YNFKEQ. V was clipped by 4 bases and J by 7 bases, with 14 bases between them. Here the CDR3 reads CASSPSELANEQFF. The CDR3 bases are TGTGCCAGCAGCCCCTCGGAACTAGCTAATGAGCAGTTCTTC.

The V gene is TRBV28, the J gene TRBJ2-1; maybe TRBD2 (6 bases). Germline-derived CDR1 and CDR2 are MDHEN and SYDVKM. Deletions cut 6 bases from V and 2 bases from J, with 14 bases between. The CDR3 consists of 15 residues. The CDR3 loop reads CASSPPGSPYNEQFF. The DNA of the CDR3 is TGTGCCAGCAGCCCCCCCGGGAGCCCCTACAATGAGCAGTTCTTC.

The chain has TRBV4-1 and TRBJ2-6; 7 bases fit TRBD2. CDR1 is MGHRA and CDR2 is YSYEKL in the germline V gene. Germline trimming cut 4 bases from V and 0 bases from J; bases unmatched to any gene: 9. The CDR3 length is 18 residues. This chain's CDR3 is CASSPRRDYISGANVLTF. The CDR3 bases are TGCGCCAGCAGCCCACGCCGGGACTATATCTCTGGGGCCAACGTCCTGACTTTC.

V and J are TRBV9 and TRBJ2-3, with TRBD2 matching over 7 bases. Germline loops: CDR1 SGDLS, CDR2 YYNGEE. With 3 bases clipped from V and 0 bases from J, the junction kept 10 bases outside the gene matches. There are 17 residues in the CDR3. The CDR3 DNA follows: TGTGCCAGCAGCGCCGTCAGCTCAGCGGGAAGCACAGATACGCAGTATTTT. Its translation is CASSAVSSAGSTDTQYF.

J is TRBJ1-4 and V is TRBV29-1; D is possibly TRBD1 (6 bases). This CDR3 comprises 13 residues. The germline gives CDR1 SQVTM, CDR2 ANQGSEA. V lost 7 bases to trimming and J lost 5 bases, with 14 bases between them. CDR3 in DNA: TGCAGCGCGGACACAGGGACGAATGAAAAACTGTTTTTT. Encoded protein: CSADTGTNEKLFF.

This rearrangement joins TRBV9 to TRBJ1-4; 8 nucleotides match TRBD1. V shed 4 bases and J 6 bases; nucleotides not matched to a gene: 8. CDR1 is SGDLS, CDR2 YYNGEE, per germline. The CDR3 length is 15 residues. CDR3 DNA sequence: TGTGCCAGCAGCTTAACAGGGGGAGCGGATGAAAAACTGTTTTTT. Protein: CASSLTGGADEKLFF.

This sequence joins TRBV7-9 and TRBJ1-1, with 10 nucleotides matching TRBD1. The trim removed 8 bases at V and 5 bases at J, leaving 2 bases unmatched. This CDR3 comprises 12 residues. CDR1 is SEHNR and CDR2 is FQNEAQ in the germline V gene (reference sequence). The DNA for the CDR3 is TGTGCCAGCGGGACAGGGGAGACTGAAGCTTTCTTT. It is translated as CASGTGETEAFF.

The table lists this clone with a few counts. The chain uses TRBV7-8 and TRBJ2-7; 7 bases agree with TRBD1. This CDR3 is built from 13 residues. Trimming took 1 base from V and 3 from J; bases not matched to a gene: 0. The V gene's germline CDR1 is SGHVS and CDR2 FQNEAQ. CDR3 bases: TGTGCCAGCAGCTTAGACAGGGGCTACGAGCAGTACTTC. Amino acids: CASSLDRGYEQYF.